A single sample gave rise to the 29 T cell receptor beta chains below, sequenced in a study of beta chain features in type 1 diabetes. Expressed TCRB transcripts were sequenced, since all the RNA that had been isolated was reverse transcribed. The repertoire was sequenced with immunoSEQ multiplex PCR; TCRdb's copy has only in-frame clones and lacks some. The table includes about 160,000 clones, less than 9.5% detected once. The antigens these receptors bind are not known. Overall study findings and caveats: For Type 1 diabetes patients, all four CD4+ subsets carried TCRB CDR3s that were moderately but significantly shorter.

What was sequenced was central memory CD4+ T cells from blood. These receptors all stem from a woman aged 40 to 50 with type 1 diabetes.

The chain uses TRBV5-6 and TRBJ2-7; TRBD1 matches at 7 bases. The V gene end was trimmed by 2 bases and the J gene end by 5 bases; junction bases not matched to a gene: 7. This CDR3 is built from 14 residues. Germline CDR1 SGHDT, CDR2 YYEEEE. The CDR3 coding sequence is TGTGCCAGCAGCTTCTCCCCCGGGACAGACGAGCAGTACTTC. Translating it yields CASSFSPGTDEQYF.

V usage is TRBV7-8 and J usage is TRBJ2-5; D is undetermined. V lost 2 bases, J lost 4 bases, and 8 bases lay in between. CDR1 is SGHVS and CDR2 is FQNEAQ in the germline V gene. The CDR3 sequence is 13 residues long. The DNA for the CDR3 is TGTGCCAGCAGCTTACCCGGTTTAGAGACCCAGTACTTC. Amino acid sequence: CASSLPGLETQYF. Variable domain in full (rest from reference TRBV7-8 and TRBJ2-5): GAGVSQSPRYKVAKRGQDVALRCDPISGHVSLFWYQQALGQGPEFLTYFQNEAQLDKSGLPSDRFFAERPEGSVSTLKIQRTQQEDSAVYLCASSLPGLETQYFGPGTRLLVL.

This clone has only a few counts. V and J are TRBV6-5 and TRBJ2-1; TRBD1 matches 11 bases. The V gene's germline CDR1 is MNHEY and CDR2 SVGAGI. Losses at the gene ends were 4 bases for V and 9 bases for J; bases not matched to a gene: 2. This CDR3 is built from 13 residues. The CDR3 DNA is TGTGCCAGCAGTTTCGGACAGGGGGCTGAGCAGTTCTTC. This codes for CASSFGQGAEQFF.

About this clone: The same CDR3 is also encoded by other DNA sequences in this sample. The chain employs TRBV18 and TRBJ1-1; TRBD1 matches at 11 bases. The CDR3 has 14 residues. The germline V gene has CDR1 KGHSH and CDR2 LQKENI. Trimming took 4 bases from V and 4 from J; bases not matched to a gene: 2. CDR3 nucleotide sequence: TGTGCCAGCTCACGGGACAGGGGGGGCACTGAAGCTTTCTTT. It codes for CASSRDRGGTEAFF.

This chain connects TRBV29-1 to TRBJ2-7; possibly TRBD2 for D (6 bases). The germline V and J ends were trimmed by 6 bases and 5 bases, with 14 bases remaining between them. This CDR3 spans 12 amino acids. Germline CDR1 reads SQVTM; CDR2 reads ANQGSEA. CDR3 nucleotide sequence: TGCAGCGTCCTTATCAGGAGGGACGAGCAGTACTTC. As protein: CSVLIRRDEQYF.

This rearrangement joins TRBV5-1 to TRBJ2-1; TRBD2 aligns across 7 bases. Looked up from germline, CDR1 is SGHRS and CDR2 is YFSETQ. V was pared by 0 bases and J by 12 bases, with 9 bases of the junction left unmatched. The CDR3 consists of 14 residues. The DNA of the CDR3 is TGCGCCAGCAGCTTGGAGAGCGGGGCGGGTGGGCAGTTCTTC. Its protein is CASSLESGAGGQFF.

Concerning this clone itself: This same CDR3 is encoded by further DNA sequences in the sample. The V call is TRBV27, the J call TRBJ1-2; 7 bases match TRBD1. The V segment lost 6 bases and the J segment 3 bases; nucleotides outside the gene matches: 7. The CDR3 length is 14 residues. CDR1 MNHEY and CDR2 SMNVEV come from the germline V gene (reference sequence). CDR3 in amino acids: CASRLQGNYYGYTF. The DNA of the CDR3 is TGTGCCAGCAGACTACAGGGGAACTACTATGGCTACACCTTC.

This clone came up a few times. The chain employs TRBV7-2 and TRBJ2-7, with D perhaps TRBD1 (6 bases). The CDR3 spans 14 residues. Trimming cost V 1 base and J 5 bases, with 12 bases left between them. Germline values: CDR1 SGHTA, CDR2 FQGNSA. CDR3 region: CASSLVGASNEQYF. CDR3 DNA: TGTGCCAGCAGCTTAGTGGGGGCCTCGAACGAGCAGTACTTC.

The V call is TRBV19, the J call TRBJ1-5; tentative D call: TRBD1 (5 bases). V lost 6 bases and J 8 bases, leaving 14 bases between the germline ends. The CDR3 runs 13 residues. The germline V gene has CDR1 LNHDA and CDR2 SQIVND (reference sequence). CDR3 in amino acids: CASSDSGGEPQHF. The CDR3, as DNA: TGTGCCAGTAGCGACAGTGGAGGGGAGCCCCAGCATTTT. The variable domain in full, completed from reference TRBV19 and TRBJ1-5, reads DGGITQSPKYLFRKEGQNVTLSCEQNLNHDAMYWYRQDPGQGLRLIYYSQIVNDFQKGDIAEGYSVSREKKESFPLTVTSAQKNPTAFYLCASSDSGGEPQHFGDGTRLSIL.

Written as DNA, the CDR3 is TGTGCCAGCAGCGTAGTTAGAAGGGGTGGTGAGCAGTTCTTC. Amino acids: CASSVVRRGGEQFF. The chain has TRBV9 and TRBJ2-1; D is perhaps TRBD1 (5 bases). V gave up 0 bases and J gave up 9 bases, with 13 bases separating them. Germline V gene lookup returns CDR1 SGDLS and CDR2 YYNGEE. The CDR3 runs 14 residues.

This clone came up a few times. V usage is TRBV18 and J usage is TRBJ2-2; TRBD1 agrees at 7 bases. Germline CDR1 KGHSH, CDR2 LQKENI. With 5 bases clipped from V and 7 bases from J, the junction kept 7 bases outside the gene matches. CDR3 length: 14 amino acids. CDR3 sequence: CASSSGQIGGELFF. The CDR3 DNA reads TGTGCCAGCTCATCGGGACAGATTGGCGGGGAGCTGTTTTTT.

This chain joins TRBV4-2 and TRBJ1-2, with D perhaps matching TRBD1 (5 bases). Trimming took off 0 bases at V and 4 bases at J, with 15 bases between the two ends. The CDR3 loop spans 16 amino acids. CDR1 is LGHNA and CDR2 is YNFKEQ in the germline V gene. The DNA for the CDR3 is TGTGCCAGCAGCCAAGACAAGGGTGGGGGGACCTATGGCTACACCTTC. Translation gives CASSQDKGGGTYGYTF.

The V and J genes are TRBV7-2 and TRBJ1-5; TRBD1 might be the D (6 bases). The CDR3 is 14 residues long. V gave up 5 bases and J gave up 4 bases, with 12 bases separating them. Germline V gene lookup returns CDR1 SGHTA and CDR2 FQGNSA. The CDR3 sequence: CASSTDSLNQPQHF. In nucleotides, the CDR3 is TGTGCCAGCAGCACGGACAGCCTTAATCAGCCCCAGCATTTT. Based on the CDR3 plus reference TRBV7-2 and TRBJ1-5, the full variable domain is GAGVSQSPSNKVTEKGKDVELRCDPISGHTALYWYRQSLGQGLEFLIYFQGNSAPDKSGLPSDRFSAERTGGSVSTLTIQRTQQEDSAVYLCASSTDSLNQPQHFGDGTRLSIL.

The rearrangement uses TRBV19 and TRBJ1-5, with D possibly being TRBD1 (5 bases). The germline V gene has CDR1 LNHDA and CDR2 SQIVND (reference sequence). This CDR3 is built from 12 residues. The V end lost 6 bases, the J end lost 3 bases, and 6 bases lay between the germline ends. This CDR3 reads CASRTDNQPQHF. In nucleotides, the CDR3 is TGTGCCAGTAGGACAGACAATCAGCCCCAGCATTTT.

This clone was counted a few times. This sequence joins TRBV27 and TRBJ1-2; 9 nucleotides align to TRBD1. The germline V gene has CDR1 MNHEY and CDR2 SMNVEV (reference sequence). The CDR3 is 14 residues long. The V gene end was trimmed by 4 bases and the J gene end by 6 bases; junction bases not matched to a gene: 6. The CDR3: CASSSRTGENGYTF. CDR3 DNA: TGTGCCAGCAGTTCGCGGACAGGGGAGAATGGCTACACCTTC.

The sample holds a few counts of this clone. The chain employs TRBV6-5 and TRBJ2-5; 8 bases agree with TRBD2. The V and J ends lost 4 bases and 2 bases, in that order; junction bases with no gene match: 3. CDR1 and CDR2 from the germline V gene are MNHEY and SVGAGI. The CDR3 consists of 14 residues. DNA of the CDR3: TGTGCCAGCAGTTGGGCGGGGGGACAAGAGACCCAGTACTTC. Amino acid sequence: CASSWAGGQETQYF.

This clone was recorded many times. The chain joins TRBV4-2 to TRBJ2-1, with D unresolved. V was pared by 0 bases and J by 3 bases, with 6 bases between. Germline V gene sequence: CDR1 LGHNA, CDR2 YNFKEQ. This CDR3 comprises 14 residues. In DNA, the CDR3 is TGTGCCAGCAGCCAAGAAACTCGCTACAATGAGCAGTTCTTC. As protein: CASSQETRYNEQFF.

This clone was counted only a few times. The chain couples TRBV5-1 to TRBJ2-5; TRBD2 matches at 8 bases. CDR3 length: 14 residues. Trimming took 3 bases from V and 6 from J; bases not matched to a gene: 7. Germline-derived CDR1 and CDR2 are SGHRS and YFSETQ. Written as DNA, the CDR3 is TGCGCCAGCAGCTCCGGACTAGCTACGAAGACCCAGTACTTC. Encoded protein: CASSSGLATKTQYF.

This chain joins TRBV2 and TRBJ1-6; 8 nucleotides line up with TRBD1. V lost 7 bases and J lost 5; bases outside the gene matches: 4. This CDR3 contains 14 residues. Germline V lookup: CDR1 SNHLY, CDR2 FYNNEI. CDR3 in amino acids: CASTLTGDNSPLHF. DNA for the CDR3: TGTGCCAGCACCCTGACAGGGGATAATTCACCCCTCCACTTT.

This clone was observed a handful of times. J is TRBJ2-7 and V is TRBV7-2, with 8 bases lining up with TRBD2. With V trimmed by 3 bases and J by 5 bases, 6 bases remained unmatched. CDR1 SGHTA and CDR2 FQGNSA come from the germline V gene. The CDR3 consists of 14 residues. CDR3 nucleotide sequence: TGTGCCAGCAGCTTTAGAAGCGGGAGCAACGAGCAGTACTTC. Encoded protein: CASSFRSGSNEQYF. Based on the CDR3 plus reference TRBV7-2 and TRBJ2-7, the full variable domain is GAGVSQSPSNKVTEKGKDVELRCDPISGHTALYWYRQSLGQGLEFLIYFQGNSAPDKSGLPSDRFSAERTGGSVSTLTIQRTQQEDSAVYLCASSFRSGSNEQYFGPGTRLTVT.

This chain connects TRBV7-9 to TRBJ2-2; 8 nucleotides match TRBD1. CDR1 is SEHNR, CDR2 FQNEAQ, per germline (reference sequence). CDR3 length equals 16 residues. After removal of 0 bases from V and 5 bases from J, the junction contained 5 bases not matched to a gene. Here the CDR3 reads CASSLAGQGKTGELFF. CDR3 bases: TGTGCCAGCAGCTTAGCAGGACAGGGAAAGACCGGGGAGCTGTTTTTT.

This clone was picked up a small number of times. The gene calls are TRBV6-5 and TRBJ2-5, with D possibly TRBD1 on 6 matching bases. The length of the CDR3 is 12 residues. Per germline, CDR1 MNHEY and CDR2 SVGAGI. The V end lost 6 bases, the J end lost 1 base, and 6 bases lay between the germline ends. The CDR3 is CASRGAQETQYF. The CDR3, as DNA: TGTGCCAGCAGGGGGGCCCAAGAGACCCAGTACTTC.

The chain links TRBV14 to TRBJ1-4; TRBD1 matches at 9 bases. CDR3 size: 14 residues. Trimming removed 5 bases from V and 5 bases from J; junction bases left unmatched: 3. Germline V CDR1 and CDR2: SGHDN, FVKESK. Written as DNA, the CDR3 is TGTGCCAGCAGCACCGGGACAGGGAATGAAAAACTGTTTTTT. Translation gives CASSTGTGNEKLFF.

The genes are TRBV5-1 and TRBJ2-5, with a possible D match to TRBD1 (5 bases). From germline, CDR1 is SGHRS and CDR2 YFSETQ. The CDR3 length is 14 residues. Trimming removed 4 bases at V and 7 bases at J, with 17 bases between. The CDR3 coding sequence is TGCGCCAGCAGCAACCATGACAGACCGGTGACCCAGTACTTC. Encoded protein: CASSNHDRPVTQYF. Based on the CDR3 plus reference TRBV5-1 and TRBJ2-5, the full variable domain is KAGVTQTPRYLIKTRGQQVTLSCSPISGHRSVSWYQQTPGQGLQFLFEYFSETQRNKGNFPGRFSGRQFSNSRSEMNVSTLELGDSALYLCASSNHDRPVTQYFGPGTRLLVL.

This clone has a handful of counts. The rearrangement joins TRBV11-2 to TRBJ2-5, with a tentative D call TRBD2 (6 bases). CDR3 length: 15 residues. CDR1 is SGHAT and CDR2 is FQNNGV in the germline V gene. Trimming cost V 3 bases and J 5 bases, with 16 bases left between them. The DNA of the CDR3 is TGTGCCAGCAGCTTCCCCAGGGTTGGAGGGGAGACCCAGTACTTC. Its protein product is CASSFPRVGGETQYF.

The rearrangement links TRBV25-1 to TRBJ1-2; D is perhaps TRBD1 (5 bases). V lost 1 base to trimming and J lost 4 bases, with 10 bases between them. This CDR3 is built from 14 residues. Germline assignment: CDR1 MGHDK and CDR2 SYGVNS. CDR3 in DNA: TGTGCCAGCAGTGAATTGCAGGGCCTCTATGGCTACACCTTC. It specifies CASSELQGLYGYTF.

This rearrangement joins TRBV7-8 to TRBJ1-1, with unresolved D. The CDR3 spans 14 residues. CDR1 SGHVS and CDR2 FQNEAQ come from the germline V gene. With 2 bases removed from V and 0 bases from J, the gap between germline ends came to 7 bases. The DNA for the CDR3 is TGTGCCAGCAGCTTAAGCGAATTGAACACTGAAGCTTTCTTT. Encoded protein: CASSLSELNTEAFF.

J is TRBJ2-1 and V is TRBV9; no clear D gene. V was clipped by 0 bases and J by 5 bases, with 6 bases between them. The CDR3 sequence is 13 residues long. Germline values: CDR1 SGDLS, CDR2 YYNGEE. The CDR3 sequence is CASSVDFNNEQFF. The DNA of the CDR3 is TGTGCCAGCAGCGTAGACTTCAACAATGAGCAGTTCTTC.

The V gene is TRBV19, the J gene TRBJ1-5, with TRBD1 identical over 9 bases. Germline CDR1 LNHDA, CDR2 SQIVND (reference sequence). The CDR3 loop spans 15 amino acids. Trimming cost V 4 bases and J 3 bases; bases outside gene matches: 4. CDR3 sequence: CASSTGTGYNQPQHF. CDR3 DNA: TGTGCCAGTAGTACCGGGACAGGGTACAATCAGCCCCAGCATTTT.